This T cell receptor (beta chain) is from a study of cytomegalovirus exposure and HLA in healthy donors. There are 14 residues in the CDR3. CDR1 and CDR2 from the germline V gene are SGHTA and FQGNSA. V was cut by 3 bases and J by 5 bases, with 11 bases left in between. The PCR ran on 60 Vbeta and 13 Jbeta primers. TCRdb's table, derived via immunoSEQ multiplex PCR, lists solely in-frame clones and lacks some. This table holds about 120,000 clones, about 80% found once. The rearrangement uses TRBV7-2 and TRBJ1-5, with TRBD1 as a possible D gene (6 bases). The TCR sequence derives from a woman in her late teens or twenties in good health and CMV-seronegative. Specimen: PBMCs. The DNA of the CDR3 is TGTGCCAGCAGCTTGATGGGGGCGGATCAGCCCCAGCATTTT. Amino acid sequence: CASSLMGADQPQHF.